This TCR beta chain was retrieved from a study of CD8 T cells in ankylosing spondylitis. Notes on the study in general: Peripheral blood samples showed relatively rare disease-linked clones, and these clones were CD8+.

This clonotype came up many times. The target antigen is unknown. This CDR3 region has 10 residues. Trimming stripped 8 bases from V and 8 bases from J, with 12 bases between. Germline CDR1 and CDR2: DFQATT and SNEGSKA (reference sequence). TCRdb redid the calling of the 5' RACE reads with MiXCR, one entry per CDR3 protein. The sample consists of 150,000 to 200,000 distinct CDR3 sequences, 18% of them appearing once. Sequencing used blood, either unsorted or a sorted T cell fraction (not recorded which). This chain joins TRBV20-1 and TRBJ1-1, with D tentatively TRBD1 (6 bases). This clonotype originated in a male donor with ankylosing spondylitis or in good health (not recorded which). For the CDR3, the DNA is TGCAGTCCTACTGGACAGGAAGCTTTCTTT. This translates into CSPTGQEAFF.